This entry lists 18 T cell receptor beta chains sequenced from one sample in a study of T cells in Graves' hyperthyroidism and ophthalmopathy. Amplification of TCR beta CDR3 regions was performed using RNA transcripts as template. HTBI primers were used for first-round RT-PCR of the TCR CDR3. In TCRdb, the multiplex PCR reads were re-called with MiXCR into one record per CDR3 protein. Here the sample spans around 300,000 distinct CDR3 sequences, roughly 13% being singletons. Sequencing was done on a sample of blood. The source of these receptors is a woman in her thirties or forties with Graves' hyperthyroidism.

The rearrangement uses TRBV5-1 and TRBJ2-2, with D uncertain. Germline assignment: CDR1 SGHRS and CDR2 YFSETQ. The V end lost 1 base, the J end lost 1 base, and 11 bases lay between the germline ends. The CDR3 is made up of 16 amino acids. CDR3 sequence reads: CASSLRDPGNTGELFF. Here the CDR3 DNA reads TGCGCCAGCAGCTTGAGAGACCCCGGGAACACCGGGGAGCTGTTTTTT.

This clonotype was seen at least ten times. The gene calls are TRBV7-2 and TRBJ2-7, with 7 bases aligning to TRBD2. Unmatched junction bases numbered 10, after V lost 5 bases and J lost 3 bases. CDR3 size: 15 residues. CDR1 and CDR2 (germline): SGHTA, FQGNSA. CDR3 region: CASSPDPGRIYEQYF. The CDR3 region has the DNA TGTGCCAGCAGCCCCGACCCCGGGAGGATCTACGAGCAGTACTTC.

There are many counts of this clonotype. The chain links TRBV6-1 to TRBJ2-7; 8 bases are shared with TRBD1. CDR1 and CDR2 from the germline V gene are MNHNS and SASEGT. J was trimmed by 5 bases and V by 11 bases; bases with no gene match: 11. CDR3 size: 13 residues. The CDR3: CAGRPTGVDEQYF. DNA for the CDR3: TGTGCCGGCCGACCGACAGGGGTCGACGAGCAGTACTTC.

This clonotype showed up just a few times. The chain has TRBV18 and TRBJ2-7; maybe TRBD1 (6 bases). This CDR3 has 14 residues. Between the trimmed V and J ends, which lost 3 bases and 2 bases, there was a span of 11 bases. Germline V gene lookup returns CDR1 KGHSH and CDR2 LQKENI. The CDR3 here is CASSPGRGPYEQYF. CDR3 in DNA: TGTGCCAGCTCACCGGGCAGGGGCCCCTACGAGCAGTACTTC.

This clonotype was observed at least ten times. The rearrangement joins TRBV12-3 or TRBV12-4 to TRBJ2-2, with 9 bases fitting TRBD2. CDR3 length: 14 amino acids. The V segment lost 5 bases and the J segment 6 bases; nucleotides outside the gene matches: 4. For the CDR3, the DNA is TGTGCCAGCAGTAGCGGGAGGCCCGCCGGGGAGCTGTTTTTT. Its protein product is CASSSGRPAGELFF.

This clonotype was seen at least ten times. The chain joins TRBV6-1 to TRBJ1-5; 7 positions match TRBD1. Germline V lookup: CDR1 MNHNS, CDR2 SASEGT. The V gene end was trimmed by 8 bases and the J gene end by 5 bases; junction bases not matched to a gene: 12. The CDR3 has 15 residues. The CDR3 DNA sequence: TGTGCCAGCTACTACCCAGGGGGGAATGATCAGCCCCAGCATTTT. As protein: CASYYPGGNDQPQHF.

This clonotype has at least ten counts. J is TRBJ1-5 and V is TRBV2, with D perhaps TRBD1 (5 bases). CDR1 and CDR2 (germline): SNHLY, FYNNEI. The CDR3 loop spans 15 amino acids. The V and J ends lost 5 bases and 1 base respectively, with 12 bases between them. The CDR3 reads CASSTRQLSNQPQHF. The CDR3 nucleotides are TGTGCCAGCAGTACCCGACAGCTAAGCAATCAGCCCCAGCATTTT. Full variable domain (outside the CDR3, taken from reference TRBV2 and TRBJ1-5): EPEVTQTPSHQVTQMGQEVILRCVPISNHLYFYWYRQILGQKVEFLVSFYNNEISEKSEIFDDQFSVERPDGSNFTLKIRSTKLEDSAMYFCASSTRQLSNQPQHFGDGTRLSIL.

The CDR3 here is CASSSPGHSTDTQYF. CDR3 DNA: TGTGCCAGCAGCTCCCCGGGACATAGCACAGATACGCAGTATTTT. The chain links TRBV6-1 to TRBJ2-3; a possible D gene is TRBD1 (6 bases). Germline V gene data show CDR1 as MNHNS and CDR2 as SASEGT. V dropped 6 bases and J dropped 0 bases, with 13 bases sitting between them. This CDR3 spans 15 amino acids.

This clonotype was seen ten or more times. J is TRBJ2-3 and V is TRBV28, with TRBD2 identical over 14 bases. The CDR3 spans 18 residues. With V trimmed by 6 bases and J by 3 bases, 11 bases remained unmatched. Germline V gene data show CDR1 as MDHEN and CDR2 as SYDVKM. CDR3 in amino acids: CASSEAGTSGRKTDTQYF. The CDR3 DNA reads TGTGCCAGCAGCGAAGCCGGGACTAGCGGGAGAAAGACAGATACGCAGTATTTT.

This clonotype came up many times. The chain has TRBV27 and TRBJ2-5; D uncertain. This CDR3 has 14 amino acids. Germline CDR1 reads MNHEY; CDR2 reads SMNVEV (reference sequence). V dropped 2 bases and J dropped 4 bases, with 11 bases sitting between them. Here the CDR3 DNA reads TGTGCCAGCAGTTTACGTGGCGTAGGAGAGACCCAGTACTTC. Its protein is CASSLRGVGETQYF.

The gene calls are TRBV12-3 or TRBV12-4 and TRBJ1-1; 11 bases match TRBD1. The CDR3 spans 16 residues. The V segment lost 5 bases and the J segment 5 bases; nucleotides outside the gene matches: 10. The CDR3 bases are TGTGCCAGCAGTCTCGCCCCGGGACAGGGGGATACTGAAGCTTTCTTT. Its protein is CASSLAPGQGDTEAFF.

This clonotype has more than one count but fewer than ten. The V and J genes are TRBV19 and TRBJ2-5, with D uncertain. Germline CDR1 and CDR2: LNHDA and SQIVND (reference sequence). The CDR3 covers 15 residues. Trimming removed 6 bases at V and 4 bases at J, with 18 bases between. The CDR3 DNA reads TGTGCCAGTAGCCGGCAACGAGGAAAAAGAGAGACCCAGTACTTC. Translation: CASSRQRGKRETQYF. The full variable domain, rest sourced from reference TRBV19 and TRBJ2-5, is DGGITQSPKYLFRKEGQNVTLSCEQNLNHDAMYWYRQDPGQGLRLIYYSQIVNDFQKGDIAEGYSVSREKKESFPLTVTSAQKNPTAFYLCASSRQRGKRETQYFGPGTRLLVL.

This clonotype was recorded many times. CDR3 protein: CASSRREALKTQYF. The CDR3, as DNA: TGTGCCAGCAGTCGCCGGGAGGCCTTGAAGACCCAGTACTTC. The chain has TRBV28 and TRBJ2-5; 7 nucleotides align to TRBD2. The CDR3 spans 14 residues. J gave up 6 bases and V 5 bases, and 9 bases lay outside the gene matches. The germline V gene has CDR1 MDHEN and CDR2 SYDVKM.

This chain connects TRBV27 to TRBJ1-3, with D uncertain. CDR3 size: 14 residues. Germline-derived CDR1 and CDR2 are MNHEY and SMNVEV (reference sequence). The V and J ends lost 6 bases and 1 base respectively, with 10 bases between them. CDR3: CASRDGGSGNTIYF. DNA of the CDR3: TGTGCCAGCAGGGATGGAGGGTCTGGAAACACCATATATTTT.

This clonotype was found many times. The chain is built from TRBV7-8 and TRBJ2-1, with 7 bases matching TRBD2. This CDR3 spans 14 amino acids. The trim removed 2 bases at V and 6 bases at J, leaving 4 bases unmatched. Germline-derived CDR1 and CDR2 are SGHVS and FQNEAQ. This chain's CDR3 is CASSLPGTINEQFF. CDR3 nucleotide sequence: TGTGCCAGCAGCTTACCAGGGACTATCAATGAGCAGTTCTTC.

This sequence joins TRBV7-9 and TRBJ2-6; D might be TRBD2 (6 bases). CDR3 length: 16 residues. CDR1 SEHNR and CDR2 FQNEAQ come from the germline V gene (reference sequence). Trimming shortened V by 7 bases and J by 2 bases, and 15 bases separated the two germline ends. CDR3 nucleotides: TGTGCCAGCATCCCAACGGGGGTCACTGGGGCCAACGTCCTGACTTTC. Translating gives CASIPTGVTGANVLTF.

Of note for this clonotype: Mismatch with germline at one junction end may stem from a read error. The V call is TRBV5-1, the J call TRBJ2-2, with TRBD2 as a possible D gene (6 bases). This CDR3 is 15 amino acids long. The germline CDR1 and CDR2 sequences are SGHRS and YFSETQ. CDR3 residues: CASSLGGGYTGELFF. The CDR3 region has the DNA TGTGCCAGCAGCTTGGGGGGAGGTTACACCGGGGAGCTGTTTTTT.

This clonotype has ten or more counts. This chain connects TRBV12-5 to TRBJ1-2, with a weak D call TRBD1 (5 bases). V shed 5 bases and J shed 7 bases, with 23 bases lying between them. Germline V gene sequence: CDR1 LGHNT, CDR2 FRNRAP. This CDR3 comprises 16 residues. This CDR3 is CASGRMFPGRVGGYTF. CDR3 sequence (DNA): TGTGCTAGTGGTAGAATGTTCCCGGGGCGAGTGGGTGGCTACACCTTC.